This T cell receptor (beta chain) was identified during a study of spatial heterogeneity in lung cancer. V lost 4 bases and J 8 bases, leaving 14 bases between the germline ends. CDR3 size: 13 residues. Germline CDR1 is SGHTA and CDR2 is FQGNSA. This clonotype is categorized as medium-sized. The time point here: sample taken at primary tumor resection. From tumor, nontumor lung or frozen PBMC, whole RNA was taken unsorted for sequencing. TCRdb itself ran the 5' RACE reads through MiXCR, one entry per CDR3 protein. This table holds 20,000 to 30,000 distinct CDR3 sequences, about 4.7% found once. V and J are TRBV7-2 and TRBJ1-1; perhaps TRBD1 as D (6 bases). This TCR came from a male donor with early-stage non-small cell lung cancer. The starting material was PBMCs, obtained at surgery. Written as DNA, the CDR3 is TGTGCCAGCAGCTCGCGGGGGGGCCGCGAAGCTTTCTTT. This gives the protein CASSSRGGREAFF.